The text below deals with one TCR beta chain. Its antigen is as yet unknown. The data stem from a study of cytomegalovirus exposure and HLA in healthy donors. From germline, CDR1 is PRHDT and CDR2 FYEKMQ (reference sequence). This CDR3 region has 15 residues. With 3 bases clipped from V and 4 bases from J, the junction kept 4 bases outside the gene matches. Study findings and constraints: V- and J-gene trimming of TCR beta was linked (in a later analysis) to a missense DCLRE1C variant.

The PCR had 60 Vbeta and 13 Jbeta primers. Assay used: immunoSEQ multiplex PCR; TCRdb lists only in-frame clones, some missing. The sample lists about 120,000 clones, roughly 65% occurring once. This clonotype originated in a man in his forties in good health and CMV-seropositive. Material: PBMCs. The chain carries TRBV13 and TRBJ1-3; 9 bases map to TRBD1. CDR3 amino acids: CASSFGQGNGNTIYF. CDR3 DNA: TGTGCCAGCAGCTTCGGACAGGGGAACGGAAACACCATATATTTT. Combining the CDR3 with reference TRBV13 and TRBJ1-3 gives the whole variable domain AAGVIQSPRHLIKEKRETATLKCYPIPRHDTVYWYQQGPGQDPQFLISFYEKMQSDKGSIPDRFSAQQFSDYHSELNMSSLELGDSALYFCASSFGQGNGNTIYFGEGSWLTVV.